The T cell receptor beta chain described here comes from a study of shared clonotypes between healthy human individuals. Donors had no recently reported acute infections or vaccinations and were HIV-negative. The CDR3 covers 12 residues. The germline CDR1 and CDR2 sequences are GTSNPN and SVGIG (reference sequence). V shed 4 bases and J shed 8 bases, with 12 bases lying between them. Overall study findings and caveats: Few donors restricted represented genetic and exposure-history diversity.

Generated by immunoSEQ multiplex PCR, the TCRdb table keeps only in-frame clones and is missing some. The sample lists about 490,000 clones, 79% occurring once. On this clone itself: Its matching antigen is unknown.

Input material: PBMCs. The source is a woman aged 40 to 50 in good health. Some clones in this sample may be carry-over from other donors' samples. The V gene is TRBV30, the J gene TRBJ1-5; D perhaps matches TRBD1 (6 bases). The DNA for the CDR3 is TGTGCCTGGAACCAGGGGCAGGAGCCCCAGCATTTT. This gives the protein CAWNQGQEPQHF. Variable domain in full (rest from reference TRBV30 and TRBJ1-5): SQTIHQWPATLVQPVGSPLSLECTVEGTSNPNLYWYRQAAGRGLQLLFYSVGIGQISSEVPQNLSASRPQDRQFILSSKKLLLSDSGFYLCAWNQGQEPQHFGDGTRLSIL.